This T cell receptor beta chain was retrieved from a study of blood T cell repertoires in COVID-19. Profiled with immunoSEQ multiplex PCR; TCRdb holds only in-frame clones, not every one. The sample shows under 450,000 clones, roughly four fifths of them seen only once. Trimming removed 4 bases at V and 5 bases at J, with 17 bases between. Germline V gives CDR1 LGHNA, CDR2 YNFKEQ. The CDR3 extends over 15 amino acids. This clone is a singleton in its sample. The chain joins TRBV4-2 to TRBJ2-5; possible D gene TRBD2, 5 bases. Sequenced material: peripheral blood. The sequence derives from a human donor with acute or convalescent COVID-19. The donor label of this sample is uncertain. As DNA, the CDR3 is TGTGCCAGCAGCCCCGGAGTAGCGCCTGGGGAGACCCAGTACTTC. It encodes CASSPGVAPGETQYF.